These T cell receptor beta chains were read from a single sample in a study of CD8+ T cells in alopecia areata. Measured with immunoSEQ multiplex PCR; TCRdb has only the in-frame clones, and not every one. Here the sample spans about 120,000 clones, less than 70% being singletons. The specimen comprised CD4+ T cells sorted from blood, sampled at week 24, from a patient treated with tofacitinib. The receptors stem from a human donor with alopecia areata. CDR3s include the opening cysteine and the closing phenylalanine or tryptophan. A D gene is named only where the DNA matches it firmly. The size field is filled for only some rows; it gives once, few, many or a size class.

d_gene	j_gene	v_gene	abundance	CDR3nt	CDR3aa
NA	TRBJ2-3	TRBV10-3	NA	TGTGCCATCAGTGAACTGGGGACAGATACGCAGTATTTT	CAISELGTDTQYF
NA	TRBJ2-7	TRBV7-9	few	TGTGCCAGCAGCTCCTCCCTCTCGGGAGCTCTCTACGAGCAGTACTTC	CASSSSLSGALYEQYF
NA	TRBJ1-4	TRBV30	NA	TGTGCCTGGGACCACCCTCTTGGAAAACTGTTTTTT	CAWDHPLGKLFF
TRBD1	TRBJ2-1	TRBV18	NA	TGTGCCAGCTCACGGGGACAGGGGGCCGGTTACAATGAGCAGTTCTTC	CASSRGQGAGYNEQFF
TRBD1	TRBJ2-7	TRBV23-1	NA	TGCGCCAGCACCCACGAGGGACAGTCCTACGAGCAGTACTTC	CASTHEGQSYEQYF
TRBD2	TRBJ2-7	TRBV25-1	few	TGTGCCAGCAGTCGACCTATCGGGACTAGCGGGGAAGTTGAGCAGTACTTC	CASSRPIGTSGEVEQYF
NA	TRBJ2-7	TRBV29-1	once	TGCAGCGTTGATCAGGGCTACGAGCAGTACTTC	CSVDQGYEQYF
NA	TRBJ2-7	TRBV29-1	NA	TGCAGCGTGGAAACAGGGTTCTACGAGCAGTACTTC	CSVETGFYEQYF
NA	TRBJ1-2	TRBV7-8	NA	TGTGCCAGCAGCTTAGCGGCAGGGGCGATAGCTAACTATGGCTACACCTTC	CASSLAAGAIANYGYTF
NA	TRBJ1-5	TRBV5-1	NA	TGCGCCAGCAGCTTGAACGGTGGCAATCAGCCCCAGCATTTT	CASSLNGGNQPQHF
NA	TRBJ2-2	TRBV9	NA	TGTGCCAGCAGCGTAGGGTGGTCTAACACCGGGGAGCTGTTTTTT	CASSVGWSNTGELFF
TRBD1	TRBJ1-6	TRBV4-1	large	TGCGCCAGCAGCCTATCAGCAGGGGGGAGCTCCTATAATTCACCCCTCCACTTT	CASSLSAGGSSYNSPLHF
TRBD1	TRBJ1-1	TRBV6-6	NA	TGTGCCAGCAGTAAACGACAGGGGAGCACTGAAGCTTTCTTT	CASSKRQGSTEAFF
NA	TRBJ2-1	TRBV29-1	NA	TGCAGCGTTTATAGACAGTACAATGAGCAGTTCTTC	CSVYRQYNEQFF
NA	TRBJ2-2	TRBV4-1	NA	TGCGCCAGCAGCGAATCGACAGTGAACACCGGGGAGCTGTTTTTT	CASSESTVNTGELFF
NA	TRBJ1-4	TRBV6-1	NA	TGTGCCAGCAGTGGAGGGGCTGCAACTAATGAAAAACTGTTTTTT	CASSGGAATNEKLFF
NA	TRBJ2-1	TRBV14	NA	TGTGCCAGCAGCCAAGCCCGGGGTTCCTACAATGAGCAGTTCTTC	CASSQARGSYNEQFF
NA	TRBJ2-6	TRBV19	NA	TGTGCCAGTAGTATGGCGGTTAGCTCTGGGGCCAACGTCCTGACTTTC	CASSMAVSSGANVLTF
TRBD1	TRBJ1-2	TRBV7-2	few	TGTGCCAGCAGCCGCACAGGGGGCTCCGGATATGGCTACACCTTC	CASSRTGGSGYGYTF
NA	TRBJ1-2	TRBV30	NA	TGTGCCTGGAGTGAGGGTGGCTACACCTTC	CAWSEGGYTF
NA	TRBJ2-5	TRBV7-9	few	TGTGCCAGCAGCTTAGCGTTTGGGAGCGAAGCCCAAGAGACCCAGTACTTC	CASSLAFGSEAQETQYF
TRBD1	TRBJ1-2	TRBV6-5	NA	TGTGCCAGCAGACACCAGGGGGCCCGGGGCGGCTACACCTTC	CASRHQGARGGYTF
TRBD1	TRBJ1-6	TRBV7-9	NA	TGTGCCAGCAGCTTCTCCGACAGGGGATCACCCCTCCACTTT	CASSFSDRGSPLHF
TRBD1	TRBJ2-7	TRBV23-1	NA	TGCGCCAGCAGTCCCCGGGACAGCCACTACGAGCAGTACTTC	CASSPRDSHYEQYF
NA	TRBJ2-3	TRBV5-4	NA	TGTGCCAGCAGCACTACCGGGGCTGGGGATACGCAGTATTTT	CASSTTGAGDTQYF
TRBD1	TRBJ1-2	TRBV25-1	NA	TGTGCCAGCAGTGAATCTACAGGGGTTTATGGCTACACCTTC	CASSESTGVYGYTF
TRBD1	TRBJ1-1	TRBV2	few	TGTGCCAGCAGTGGGGCCGACAGGGGGACTGAAGCTTTCTTT	CASSGADRGTEAFF
NA	TRBJ2-2	TRBV18	NA	TGTGCCAGCTCACCCCAACAGGGTCCGAACACCGGGGAGCTGTTTTTT	CASSPQQGPNTGELFF
NA	TRBJ1-2	TRBV19	few	TGTGCCAGTAGTGACCTAATAAAGGGGTCCTATCGAGCTGGCTACACCTTC	CASSDLIKGSYRAGYTF
NA	TRBJ1-6	TRBV18	few	TGTGCCAGCTCACCAGGGAACGGTTCACCCCTCCACTTT	CASSPGNGSPLHF
NA	TRBJ2-1	TRBV5-1	NA	TGCGCCAGCCGAGACTCACCGTTACACAATGAGCAGTTCTTC	CASRDSPLHNEQFF
TRBD2	TRBJ2-5	TRBV29-1	NA	TGCAGCGTTCACGGGACTAGTGATGACGAGACCCAGTACTTC	CSVHGTSDDETQYF
TRBD1	TRBJ2-7	TRBV6-5	few	TGTGCCAGCACGGACAGGGCCCGCGAGCAGTACTTC	CASTDRAREQYF
NA	TRBJ1-5	TRBV6-1	few	TGTGCCAGCAGTGAAGAGGCTAGAGTACAGCCCCAGCATTTT	CASSEEARVQPQHF
NA	TRBJ1-5	TRBV29-1	NA	TGCAGCGCCCGACAGGGCAATCAGCCCCAGCATTTT	CSARQGNQPQHF
NA	TRBJ1-2	TRBV18	NA	TGTGCCAGCTCACCACCGGTCAGGGGAGGATATGGCTACACCTTC	CASSPPVRGGYGYTF
NA	TRBJ1-2	TRBV4-3	NA	TGCGCCAGCAGCCAGACACAGGGAGCTCTAAACTATGGCTACACCTTC	CASSQTQGALNYGYTF
NA	TRBJ2-7	TRBV29-1	NA	TGCAGCGTTGTAGGTAGCTCCTACGAGCAGTACTTC	CSVVGSSYEQYF
TRBD1	TRBJ2-5	TRBV5-1	NA	TGCGCCAGCAGCTTGGAGGGGGCGTCTAAGACCCAGTACTTC	CASSLEGASKTQYF
TRBD1	TRBJ1-1	TRBV30	NA	TGTGCCTGGAGTGCGGGACAGACGAACACTGAAGCTTTCTTT	CAWSAGQTNTEAFF
NA	TRBJ2-3	TRBV9	NA	TGTGCCAGCAGCGTCTTCCCAGATACGCAGTATTTT	CASSVFPDTQYF
NA	TRBJ2-1	TRBV6-1	few	TGTGCCAGCAGTTGGCAGGGCTCCTACAATGAGCAGTTCTTC	CASSWQGSYNEQFF
NA	TRBJ2-3	TRBV7-9	NA	TGTGCCAGCAGCTTCCAAGGGGCCGATACGCAGTATTTT	CASSFQGADTQYF
NA	TRBJ2-1	TRBV29-1	NA	TGCAGCGCAGATAGCTCCAATGAGCAGTTCTTC	CSADSSNEQFF
NA	TRBJ2-5	TRBV29-1	once	TGCAGCGTTGAAGTGGACAGCCTTGCGGAGACCCAGTACTTC	CSVEVDSLAETQYF
TRBD1	TRBJ1-2	TRBV6-5	NA	TGTGCCAGCTCTACAACACAGGGGGTGGGAGGCTACACCTTC	CASSTTQGVGGYTF
NA	TRBJ1-1	TRBV15	few	TGTGCCACCAGCAGAGACCGGCGGAACACTGAAGCTTTCTTT	CATSRDRRNTEAFF
NA	TRBJ1-6	TRBV9	NA	TGTGCCAGCAGCGTAGCGGGACACCAAAATTCACCCCTCCACTTT	CASSVAGHQNSPLHF
NA	TRBJ1-1	TRBV29-1	NA	TGCAGCCCCTCCAGGGACACTGAAGCTTTCTTT	CSPSRDTEAFF
TRBD1	TRBJ2-7	TRBV7-2	once	TGTGCCAGCAGCGAGACAGGGGGCGCCTCCTACGAGCAGTACTTC	CASSETGGASYEQYF
NA	TRBJ2-2	TRBV9	few	TGTGCCAGCAGCGTAGCTAAGGGCGGGGAGCTGTTTTTT	CASSVAKGGELFF
NA	TRBJ1-2	TRBV27	few	TGTGCCAGCAGTTTATCGCGCGGGGAGGGCTATGGCTACACCTTC	CASSLSRGEGYGYTF
NA	TRBJ2-7	TRBV11-2	NA	TGTGCCAGCAGCTTAACTCGCCGTAATACCCACTCCTACGAGCAGTACTTC	CASSLTRRNTHSYEQYF
TRBD1	TRBJ2-1	TRBV30	NA	TGTGCCTGGGAACAGGGGGTCGAGCAGTTCTTC	CAWEQGVEQFF
NA	TRBJ2-7	TRBV4-2	NA	TGTGCCAGCAGCCAAGAAGGGGACCAGCAGTACTTC	CASSQEGDQQYF
TRBD2	TRBJ2-1	TRBV10-3	NA	TGTGCCATCAGTGAGTCGTGGATAGCGGGGGGGAACAATGAGCAGTTCTTC	CAISESWIAGGNNEQFF
NA	TRBJ2-7	TRBV30	NA	TGTGCCTGGAGTGCAGGGAGCTACGAGCAGTACTTC	CAWSAGSYEQYF
NA	TRBJ1-6	TRBV6-4	NA	TGTGCCAGCAGTGACTCTGGGGGTTCACCCCTCCACTTT	CASSDSGGSPLHF
NA	TRBJ1-5	TRBV30	NA	TGTGCCTGGAGTCCAGGGAGCGAAAATCAGCCCCAGCATTTT	CAWSPGSENQPQHF
TRBD1	TRBJ1-5	TRBV7-3	few	TGTGCCAGCAGCTTAGCGGGACAGAGCAATCAGCCCCAGCATTTT	CASSLAGQSNQPQHF